This TCR beta chain was recovered during a study of cytomegalovirus exposure and HLA in healthy donors. Study in general: A data release that came early held 75 million to 85 million unique TCRs from HLA-typed donors.

This clone was recorded a few times. Its specificity is not known. The PCR employed 60 Vbeta primers together with 13 Jbeta primers. The repertoire was sequenced with immunoSEQ multiplex PCR; TCRdb's copy has only in-frame clones and lacks some. Of about 180,000 clones listed, 81% are singletons. Germline values: CDR1 SGHTA, CDR2 FQGNSA. The ends were cut back, 3 bases at V and 14 bases at J, with 22 bases in the middle. The CDR3 totals 15 residues. Whole-study results and caveats: Later analysis indicated greater clonal expansion among HLA-associated TCR beta chains than among equally common other chains. While the bulk of TCR sequences proved rare, some public TCRs turned up in many donors. The study assumed roughly uniform donor sequencing depth for presence/absence analyses.

The receptor comes from a woman aged 18 to 35 in good health and CMV-seropositive. The rearrangement joins TRBV7-2 to TRBJ1-4; D unresolved. Sequenced: PBMCs. Written as DNA, the CDR3 is TGTGCCAGCAGCTTGGGATTGGGAGAAATGAAAGGGCTGTTTTTT. This encodes CASSLGLGEMKGLFF.